The entry below gives a single T cell receptor beta chain sequence along with its context. The antigen it binds to is not known. Base qualities are missing; no much larger clone stands one base away. The sample originates from a study of CD4 T cells in relation to SARS-CoV-2 and coronaviruses (dated by TCRdb to about 2021). Turning to the overall study: In the ViraFEST assay, PBMCs were cultured with antigen for about eleven days, after which TCR beta CDR3s were sequenced to identify antigen-specific clonal expansions. Across all 12 patients in the full convalescent cohort, ages ranged from roughly 20 to 72 years, with a median of 38. Of the approximately 12 convalescent patients, 8 were male and 4 were female, and two of the subjects were Hispanic. Using patient-derived lymphoblastoid cell lines, the shared crossreactive spike epitopes were mapped to their HLA restriction. The study assessed, at the TCR clonotype level, memory CD4+ T cell crossreactivity between SARS-CoV-2 and common cold coronavirus spike proteins. The Adaptive Biotechnologies TCR-sequencing kit was used to sequence samples from three pre-COVID donors and the naive versus memory experiments, whereas other data were Illumina-based. A different TCR-beta assay, based on Illumina, was used to sequence expansion assays from other donors in the study.

Sequences LGHDT (CDR1) and YNNKEL (CDR2) are obtained from the germline V gene (reference sequence). The trim is 4 bases for V and 1 base for J, with a gap of 12 bases between the germline ends. The CDR3 goes from the cysteine to the phenylalanine over 15 residues. This entry keeps only the CDR3 DNA: 45 bases, framed from base 1. The full study reports these points: No donor contributed both pre-pandemic and post-infection samples, which limited tracing the source of pre-existing responses. The study was limited by small numbers of patients and tested TCRs. Compared with monoreactive clones, crossreactive clones had significantly weaker SARS-CoV-2-driven expansion, a result consistent with antigenic imprinting. Naive versus memory sequencing indicated the assay detects memory recall responses rather than primary responses primed during culture. Roughly 64% of donors had memory CD4+ clonotypes that crossrecognized SARS-CoV-2 and at least one common cold coronavirus spike. Crossreactivity analysis was centred on spike protein, so crossreactivity against other viral proteins was not assessed.

Naive and memory CD4+ T cells were separated from cryopreserved PBMCs by CD4 enrichment followed by EasySep naive CD4+ T cell enrichment. Sorted naive or memory CD4+ T cells (about 9.6 x 10^4) were cultured 1:1 with T cell-depleted PBMCs and CEF peptides for 9 to 10 days. In general, every peptide culture condition was set up in three replicate wells. Ficoll-Paque PLUS gradient centrifugation was used to isolate PBMCs from either whole blood or leukapheresis product. The PBMCs went either fresh into the expansion assay or into cryopreservation at -140 degrees C. The QIAamp Micro DNA Kit was used to extract genomic DNA from the CD4+ T cells. DNA from CEF-cultured naive and memory CD4+ T cells underwent immunoSEQ TCR-beta sequencing at survey level. On the authors' methods: Preprocessing removed nonproductive sequences and CDR3s not starting with C, not ending with F or W, or shorter than 7 amino acids. Antigen-specific clonotypes were called with the MANAFEST web app on the basis of expansion relative to the reference and to other culture wells. A clone was considered positive if the clone showed significant expansion compared with the reference culture in 2 of 3 replicate wells at an FDR below 0.05. For a clone to be considered positive, significant expansion relative to all other tandem wells and an odds ratio above 5 were also required. Cultured and uncultured naive and memory CD4+ repertoires were searched for CDR3s previously identified as spike- and CEF-reactive. CDR3 homology was measured as pairwise Levenshtein distance, computed with the stringdist R package after trimming three terminal residues from each end. TCRdb carries this immuneACCESS record with in-frame sequences only. Its versions omit some clonotypes, under half of them owing to an unresolved V gene in the studies checked, with the rest unexplained. That table is the source of V, J and clone size, and D and trimming were worked out from the DNA. For this sample the table gives about 41,000 clones, of which over 70% were detected only once. The leading ten clones occupy about 1.2% of the sample.

This chain joins TRBV3-1 (or the pseudogene TRBV3-2) to TRBJ2-3; a weak D assignment points to TRBD2 (6 bases agree). The sequenced sample was naive CD4+ T cells from PBMCs, cultured in vitro. The cell subset or site label for this specimen denotes: naive CD4+ T cells isolated by negative enrichment. This receptor was taken from an adult with COVID-19. The CDR3 here reads CASSPLAHGTDTQYF. The DNA reads as follows: TGTGCCAGCAGCCCACTAGCCCATGGCACAGATACGCAGTATTTT.